The 11 T cell receptor beta chains presented below share a single source sample, sequenced in a study of T cell responses to AZD1222 COVID-19 vaccine. Using immunoSEQ multiplex PCR, the repertoire was profiled, and TCRdb retains in-frame clones only, with some absent. Of approximately 92,000 clones in the sample, approximately 91% were seen once. The starting material was peripheral blood, obtained on day 0 of AZD1222 vaccination. These receptors were collected from an adult in good health.

The chain links TRBV4-1 to TRBJ1-6, with D unclear. The V end lost 0 bases, the J end lost 8 bases, and 5 bases lay between the germline ends. The V gene's germline CDR1 is MGHRA and CDR2 YSYEKL. This CDR3 contains 13 residues. The CDR3: CASSQDRDSPLHF. The CDR3 DNA reads as TGCGCCAGCAGCCAAGATCGCGATTCACCCCTCCACTTT.

CDR3 amino acids: CASGGAGFASDTQYF. CDR3 DNA sequence: TGTGCCAGCGGGGGGGCCGGTTTTGCATCAGATACGCAGTATTTT. V usage is TRBV27 and J usage is TRBJ2-3; D possibly corresponds to TRBD2 (7 bases). CDR3 length equals 15 residues. Germline CDR1 MNHEY, CDR2 SMNVEV (reference sequence). Trimming cost V 8 bases and J 4 bases, with 19 bases left between them.

J is TRBJ2-5 and V is TRBV27, with D maybe TRBD1 (6 bases). This CDR3 contains 17 residues. Germline CDR1 is MNHEY and CDR2 is SMNVEV (reference sequence). V was pared by 10 bases and J by 1 base, with 25 bases between. In DNA, the CDR3 is TGTGCCACCCAGGGGCATAATCCGGGACAACTCCAAGAGACCCAGTACTTC. Protein sequence: CATQGHNPGQLQETQYF.

The rearrangement links TRBV7-2 to TRBJ1-5; 7 bases are shared with TRBD1. The trim removed 1 base at V and 4 bases at J, leaving 4 bases unmatched. CDR3 size: 15 residues. Germline lookup yields CDR1 SGHTA and CDR2 FQGNSA. For the CDR3, the DNA is TGTGCCAGCAGCTTAGGCAGGGGGAGGAATCAGCCCCAGCATTTT. The encoded protein is CASSLGRGRNQPQHF.

This clone was picked up one time. The V gene is TRBV7-6, the J gene TRBJ1-2; a weak D match, TRBD1 (5 bases). There are 16 residues in the CDR3. Germline V CDR1 and CDR2: SGHVS, FNYEAQ. V lost 5 bases and J 4 bases, leaving 20 bases between the germline ends. CDR3 in amino acids: CASSEWLGQGGYGYTF. CDR3 bases: TGTGCCAGCAGCGAGTGGTTAGGCCAGGGTGGCTATGGCTACACCTTC.

This clone was seen only once. The chain has TRBV5-1 and TRBJ2-3; TRBD2 matches at 10 bases. Germline V lookup: CDR1 SGHRS, CDR2 YFSETQ. This CDR3 is built from 17 residues. Trimming at V came to 4 bases and at J to 3 bases, leaving 11 bases not matched to a gene. Here the CDR3 reads CASSPTPLAGVTDTQYF. The CDR3 coding sequence is TGCGCCAGCAGCCCGACCCCCCTAGCGGGGGTTACAGATACGCAGTATTTT.

The chain carries TRBV9 and TRBJ1-6, with no clear D. The V and J ends lost 0 bases and 4 bases respectively, with 8 bases between them. Germline CDR1 reads SGDLS; CDR2 reads YYNGEE. CDR3 length: 15 residues. DNA for the CDR3: TGTGCCAGCAGCGTAGATCCATCGTATAATTCACCCCTCCACTTT. Its protein product is CASSVDPSYNSPLHF.

The rearrangement joins TRBV15 to TRBJ1-3; D unresolved. This CDR3 region has 15 residues. The V gene's germline CDR1 is LNHNV and CDR2 YYDKDF (reference sequence). The V end lost 3 bases, the J end lost 4 bases, and 13 bases lay between the germline ends. The CDR3 region is CATSREGSPGNTIYF. CDR3 nucleotide sequence: TGTGCCACCAGCAGGGAAGGGTCTCCCGGAAACACCATATATTTT.

The chain has TRBV6-2 or TRBV6-3 and TRBJ2-7; weak D call: TRBD1 (6 bases). Germline V CDR1 and CDR2: MNHEY, SVGEGT. V lost 0 bases and J lost 2, with 17 bases in between. The CDR3 runs 17 residues. The CDR3: CASSYSRSGVRTYEQYF. CDR3 nucleotide sequence: TGTGCCAGCAGTTACTCGAGATCAGGGGTGCGGACCTACGAGCAGTACTTC.

The V and J genes are TRBV11-1 and TRBJ2-1; 7 bases line up with TRBD2. Germline V gene sequence: CDR1 SGHAT, CDR2 FQDESV (reference sequence). The V segment lost 4 bases and the J segment 10 bases; nucleotides outside the gene matches: 16. The CDR3 extends over 16 amino acids. The CDR3 spells CASSYAYSGPTMEQFF. The DNA for the CDR3 is TGTGCCAGCAGCTACGCGTATAGCGGGCCCACTATGGAGCAGTTCTTC.

CDR3: CASTRTRFADTQYF. CDR3 DNA sequence: TGTGCCAGCACCCGGACACGATTCGCAGATACGCAGTATTTT. The chain uses TRBV3-1 (or the pseudogene TRBV3-2) and TRBJ2-3; D perhaps matches TRBD1 (5 bases). The CDR3 is 14 residues long. CDR1 is LGHDT, CDR2 YNNKEL, per germline (reference sequence). Trimming left V 7 bases short and J 4 bases short, with 15 bases between.